The clone carrying this TCR beta chain was detected only once. Per the study methods: Reference gene primer amplification gave nucleated cell count estimates. The data were produced by immunoSEQ multiplex PCR, yet TCRdb's version contains in-frame clones alone and is incomplete. V, J and clone size were drawn from that table, and D and trimming were deduced from the DNA. The data hold fewer than 600,000 clones, with approximately 92% observed a single time. These data are taken from a study of blood T cell repertoires in COVID-19. The wider study: Specimens from acute and convalescent COVID-19 originated in the United States, Italy and Spain. PBMCs, B-cell-depleted T cells, or T cells were the source of the cDNA or gDNA that made up the material.

V was clipped by 3 bases and J by 8 bases, with 11 bases between them. This CDR3 is 14 amino acids long. Germline V gene sequence: CDR1 SEHNR, CDR2 FQNEAQ (reference sequence). During active infection, Seattle patients enrolled and were then monitored through disease. The chain is built from TRBV7-9 and TRBJ1-6; TRBD1 is a possible D gene (6 bases). The receptor was isolated from a man younger than 30 with COVID-19, enrolled during active disease. The source material was peripheral blood. CDR3 sequence (DNA): TGTGCCAGCAGCTTGAACAGGGATGATTCACCCCTCCACTTT. As protein: CASSLNRDDSPLHF. Supplemented by reference TRBV7-9 and TRBJ1-6, the full variable domain reads DTGVSQNPRHKITKRGQNVTFRCDPISEHNRLYWYRQTLGQGPEFLTYFQNEAQLEKSRLLSDRFSAERPKGSFSTLEIQRTEQGDSAMYLCASSLNRDDSPLHFGNGTRLTVT.